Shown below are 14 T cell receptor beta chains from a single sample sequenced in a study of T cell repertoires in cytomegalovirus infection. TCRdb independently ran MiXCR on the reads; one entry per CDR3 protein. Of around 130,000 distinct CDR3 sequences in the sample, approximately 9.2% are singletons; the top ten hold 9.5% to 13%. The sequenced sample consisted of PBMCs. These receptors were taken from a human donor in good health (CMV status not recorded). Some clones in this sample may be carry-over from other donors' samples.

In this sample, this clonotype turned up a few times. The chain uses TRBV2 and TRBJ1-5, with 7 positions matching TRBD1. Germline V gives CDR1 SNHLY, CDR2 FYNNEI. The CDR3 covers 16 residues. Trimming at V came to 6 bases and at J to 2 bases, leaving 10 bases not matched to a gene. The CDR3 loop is CASRVQGSRGNQPQHF. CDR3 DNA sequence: TGTGCCAGCAGGGTACAGGGGTCGAGAGGCAATCAGCCCCAGCATTTT.

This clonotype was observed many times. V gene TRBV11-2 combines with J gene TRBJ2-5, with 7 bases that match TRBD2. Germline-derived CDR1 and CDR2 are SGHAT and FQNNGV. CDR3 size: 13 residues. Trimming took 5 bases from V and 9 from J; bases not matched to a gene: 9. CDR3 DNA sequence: TGTGCCAGCAGCCCACCCGGGGGGACTCCCCAGTACTTC. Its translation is CASSPPGGTPQYF.

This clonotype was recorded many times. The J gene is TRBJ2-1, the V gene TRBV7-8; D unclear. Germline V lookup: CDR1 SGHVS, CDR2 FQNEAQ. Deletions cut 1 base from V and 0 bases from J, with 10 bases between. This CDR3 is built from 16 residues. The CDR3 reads CASSLGAISSYNEQFF. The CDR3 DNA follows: TGTGCCAGCAGCTTAGGGGCCATCAGCTCCTACAATGAGCAGTTCTTC.

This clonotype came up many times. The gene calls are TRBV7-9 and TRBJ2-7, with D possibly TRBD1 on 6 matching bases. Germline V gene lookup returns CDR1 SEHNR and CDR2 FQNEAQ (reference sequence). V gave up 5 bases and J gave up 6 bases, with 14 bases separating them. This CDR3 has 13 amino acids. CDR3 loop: CASSPPDSSEQYF. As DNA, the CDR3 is TGTGCCAGCAGCCCACCGGACAGTTCCGAGCAGTACTTC.

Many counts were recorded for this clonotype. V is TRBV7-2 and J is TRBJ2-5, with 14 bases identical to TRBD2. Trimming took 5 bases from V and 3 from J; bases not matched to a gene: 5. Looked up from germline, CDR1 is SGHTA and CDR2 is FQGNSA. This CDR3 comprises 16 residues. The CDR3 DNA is TGTGCCAGCAGCCCTCGACTAGCGGGGGGGAAAGAGACCCAGTACTTC. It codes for CASSPRLAGGKETQYF. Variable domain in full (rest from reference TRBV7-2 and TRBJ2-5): GAGVSQSPSNKVTEKGKDVELRCDPISGHTALYWYRQSLGQGLEFLIYFQGNSAPDKSGLPSDRFSAERTGGSVSTLTIQRTQQEDSAVYLCASSPRLAGGKETQYFGPGTRLLVL.

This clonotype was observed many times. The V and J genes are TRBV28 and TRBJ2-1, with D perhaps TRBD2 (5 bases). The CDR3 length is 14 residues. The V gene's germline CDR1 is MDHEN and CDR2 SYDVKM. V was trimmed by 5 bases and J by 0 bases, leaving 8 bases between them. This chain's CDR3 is CASSPGSSYNEQFF. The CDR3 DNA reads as TGTGCCAGCAGTCCGGGAAGCTCCTACAATGAGCAGTTCTTC. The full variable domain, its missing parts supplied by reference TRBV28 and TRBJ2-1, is DVKVTQSSRYLVKRTGEKVFLECVQDMDHENMFWYRQDPGLGLRLIYFSYDVKMKEKGDIPEGYSVSREKKERFSLILESASTNQTSMYLCASSPGSSYNEQFFGPGTRLTVL.

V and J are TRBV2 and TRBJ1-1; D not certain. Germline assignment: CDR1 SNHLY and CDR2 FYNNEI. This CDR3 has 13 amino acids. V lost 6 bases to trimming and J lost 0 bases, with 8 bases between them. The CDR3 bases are TGTGCCAGCAGGTCGGAGATGAACACTGAAGCTTTCTTT. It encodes CASRSEMNTEAFF.

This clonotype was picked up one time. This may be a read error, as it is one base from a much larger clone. CDR3 protein: CATSVRGLDSYEQYF. CDR3 bases: TGTGCCACCAGCGTCAGGGGGTTAGACTCCTACGAGCAGTACTTC. The rearrangement uses TRBV15 and TRBJ2-7; 7 bases match TRBD1. The CDR3 length is 15 residues. V gave up 5 bases and J gave up 0 bases; unmatched junction bases: 7. CDR1 is LNHNV, CDR2 YYDKDF, per germline (reference sequence).

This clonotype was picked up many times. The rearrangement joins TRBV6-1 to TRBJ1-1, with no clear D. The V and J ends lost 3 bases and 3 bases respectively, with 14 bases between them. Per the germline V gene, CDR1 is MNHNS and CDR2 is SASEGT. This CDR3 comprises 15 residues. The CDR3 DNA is TGTGCCAGCAGTGATCAGGCAACGATTTACACTGAAGCTTTCTTT. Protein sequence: CASSDQATIYTEAFF.

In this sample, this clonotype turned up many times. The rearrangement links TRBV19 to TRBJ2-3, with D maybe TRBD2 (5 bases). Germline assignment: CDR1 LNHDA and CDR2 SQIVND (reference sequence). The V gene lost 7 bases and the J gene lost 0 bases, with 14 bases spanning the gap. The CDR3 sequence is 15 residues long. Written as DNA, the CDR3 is TGTGCCAGTACCAGCTCGGCGGGTAGCACAGATACGCAGTATTTT. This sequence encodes CASTSSAGSTDTQYF.

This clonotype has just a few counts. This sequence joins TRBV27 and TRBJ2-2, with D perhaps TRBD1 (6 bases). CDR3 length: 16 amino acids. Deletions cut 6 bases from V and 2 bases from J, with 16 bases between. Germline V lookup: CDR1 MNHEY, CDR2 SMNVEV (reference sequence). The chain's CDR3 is CASRLLGGTNTGELFF. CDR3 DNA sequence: TGTGCCAGCAGACTCCTAGGGGGTACAAACACCGGGGAGCTGTTTTTT.

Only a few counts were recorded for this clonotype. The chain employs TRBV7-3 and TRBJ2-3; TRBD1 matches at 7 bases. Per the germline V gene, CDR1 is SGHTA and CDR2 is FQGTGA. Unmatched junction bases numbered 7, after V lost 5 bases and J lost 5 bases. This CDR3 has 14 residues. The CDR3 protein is CASSAGTVLDTQYF. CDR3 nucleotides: TGTGCCAGCAGCGCCGGGACAGTCCTAGATACGCAGTATTTT.

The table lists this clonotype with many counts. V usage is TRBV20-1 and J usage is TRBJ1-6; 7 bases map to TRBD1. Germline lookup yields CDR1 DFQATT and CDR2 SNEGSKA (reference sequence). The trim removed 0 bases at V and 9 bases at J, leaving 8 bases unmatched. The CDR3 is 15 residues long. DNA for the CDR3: TGCAGTGCTAGAGATGGGGGGGACAGTGGTTCACCCCTCCACTTT. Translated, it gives CSARDGGDSGSPLHF.

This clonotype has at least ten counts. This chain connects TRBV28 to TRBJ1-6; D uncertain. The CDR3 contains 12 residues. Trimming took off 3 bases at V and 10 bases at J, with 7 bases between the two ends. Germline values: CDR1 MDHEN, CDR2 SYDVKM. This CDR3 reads CASSFEESPLHF. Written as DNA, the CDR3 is TGTGCCAGCAGTTTTGAGGAATCACCCCTCCACTTT.